This TCR beta chain was captured in a study of blood T cell repertoires in COVID-19. Study processing details: It was from reference gene primer amplification that nucleated cell counts were estimated. Sequencing was performed with immunoSEQ multiplex PCR; in TCRdb, only in-frame clones are kept and a portion is missing. For V, J and clone size, that table is used; D and trimming come from the DNA. The sample shows almost 200,000 clones, 85% of them seen only once. Seattle participants joined during active infection and were tracked over time. This CDR3 region has 15 residues. Trimming cost V 8 bases and J 7 bases; bases outside gene matches: 12. The germline CDR1 and CDR2 sequences are MDHEN and SYDVKM.

The TCR was taken from a man in his 60s with COVID-19, enrolled during active disease. The chain carries TRBV28 and TRBJ1-5; 9 bases are shared with TRBD1. Input material: peripheral blood. The CDR3 bases are TGTGCCAGCCGACCTTCCGGGACAGGGAGCCAGCCCCAGCATTTT. Its translation: CASRPSGTGSQPQHF.